The rows below give T cell receptor beta chains drawn from one sample of a study of T cell responses to AZD1222 COVID-19 vaccine. TCRdb's table, derived via immunoSEQ multiplex PCR, lists solely in-frame clones and lacks some. The repertoire holds more than 50,000 clones, with 85% to 90% as singletons. This specimen consisted of peripheral blood, obtained on day 0 of AZD1222 vaccination. These receptors all stem from an adult in good health. CDR3s include the opening cysteine and the closing phenylalanine or tryptophan. The D gene is left open where the match is weak. A clone size is listed for some rows: how often the clone was seen (once, few, many), or a class if it is expanded.

v_call	d_call	j_call	cdr3_length	clone_size	cdr3_aa	cdr3_nt
TRBV6-5	-	TRBJ2-5	14	-	CASSYSEVWETQYF	TGTGCCAGCAGTTACTCGGAGGTGTGGGAGACCCAGTACTTC
TRBV18	-	TRBJ1-2	11	once	CASSEGYGYTF	TGTGCCAGCTCAGAGGGGTATGGCTACACCTTC
TRBV10-3	TRBD1	TRBJ1-5	14	-	CAISGAGQGQPQHF	TGTGCCATCAGTGGTGCGGGACAGGGTCAGCCCCAGCATTTT
TRBV2	-	TRBJ1-2	15	-	CASSESAGRNYGYTF	TGTGCCAGCAGTGAGTCGGCAGGGAGGAACTATGGCTACACCTTC
TRBV3-1/TRBV3-2	TRBD1	TRBJ2-2	17	-	CASSQVGRGPDTGELFF	TGTGCCAGCAGCCAAGTGGGCAGGGGGCCGGACACCGGGGAGCTGTTTTTT
TRBV29-1	-	TRBJ2-1	13	-	CSVEEGKDNEQFF	TGCAGCGTTGAGGAGGGTAAGGACAATGAGCAGTTCTTC
TRBV5-1	-	TRBJ1-2	16	-	CASSFSNGAPNYGYTF	TGCGCCAGCAGCTTTTCGAACGGCGCCCCTAACTATGGCTACACCTTC
TRBV7-6	TRBD1	TRBJ1-4	16	-	CASSLDSRQGVEKLFF	TGTGCCAGCAGCTTAGACTCCCGGCAGGGGGTCGAAAAACTGTTTTTT
TRBV6-5	TRBD1	TRBJ1-4	15	-	CASSQTQGAWEKLFF	TGTGCCAGCAGCCAGACACAGGGGGCCTGGGAAAAACTGTTTTTT
TRBV7-9	-	TRBJ1-1	13	-	CASSLASGTEAFF	TGTGCCAGCAGCTTAGCGTCGGGGACTGAAGCTTTCTTT
TRBV5-8	-	TRBJ1-2	15	-	CASSLGPTSNYGYTF	TGTGCCAGCAGCTTGGGTCCAACGTCTAACTATGGCTACACCTTC
TRBV6-5	-	TRBJ1-1	11	-	CASVRNTEAFF	TGTGCCAGCGTCCGGAACACTGAAGCTTTCTTT
TRBV19	-	TRBJ1-2	15	once	CASSIRSAGNYGYTF	TGTGCCAGTAGTATAAGGTCCGCAGGGAACTATGGCTACACCTTC
TRBV4-2	-	TRBJ1-2	16	-	CASSQVGPTPAYGYTF	TGTGCCAGCAGCCAAGTGGGACCGACACCCGCCTATGGCTACACCTTC
TRBV5-6	-	TRBJ2-5	12	-	CASSLQPRTQYF	TGTGCCAGCAGCTTGCAACCTCGGACCCAGTACTTC
TRBV29-1	-	TRBJ1-6	13	-	CSVAEGRNSPLHF	TGCAGCGTTGCAGAGGGACGCAATTCACCCCTCCACTTT
TRBV7-7	-	TRBJ2-7	13	-	CASSLAHSYEQYF	TGTGCCAGCAGCTTAGCGCACTCCTACGAGCAGTACTTC
TRBV11-2	TRBD1	TRBJ1-3	14	once	CASSKQGGGNTIYF	TGTGCCAGCAGCAAACAGGGGGGAGGAAACACCATATATTTT
TRBV13	-	TRBJ1-5	14	-	CASSIGQIDQPQHF	TGTGCCAGCAGCATTGGACAGATCGATCAGCCCCAGCATTTT
TRBV2	-	TRBJ2-7	14	once	CASSGPVSSYEQYF	TGTGCCAGCAGTGGTCCAGTTAGCTCCTACGAGCAGTACTTC
TRBV18	-	TRBJ1-6	16	-	CASSPSQGSYNSPLHF	TGTGCCAGCTCACCCTCGCAAGGCTCCTATAATTCACCCCTCCACTTT
TRBV5-1	-	TRBJ2-1	16	once	CASSLGVVGPYNEQFF	TGCGCCAGCAGCTTGGGGGTCGTAGGGCCCTACAATGAGCAGTTCTTC
TRBV27	TRBD1	TRBJ1-1	14	-	CASSVGTDLAEAFF	TGTGCCAGCAGTGTCGGGACAGACCTGGCTGAAGCTTTCTTT
TRBV30	TRBD1	TRBJ1-6	16	-	CAWSPTGALYNSPLHF	TGTGCCTGGAGTCCGACAGGGGCTTTATATAATTCACCCCTCCACTTT
TRBV7-6	-	TRBJ2-1	15	-	CASSSGQSRANEQFF	TGTGCCAGCAGCTCCGGACAGAGTCGGGCCAATGAGCAGTTCTTC
TRBV10-3	-	TRBJ2-3	12	-	CAISRSGDTQYF	TGTGCCATCAGCCGGTCGGGAGATACGCAGTATTTT
TRBV19	TRBD2	TRBJ2-5	15	once	CASSSRTSGGETQYF	TGTGCCAGTAGTAGCCGGACTAGCGGGGGAGAGACCCAGTACTTC
TRBV6-1	-	TRBJ1-6	14	-	CASSEDSGNSPLHF	TGTGCCAGCAGTGAAGACAGTGGCAATTCACCCCTCCACTTT
TRBV27	-	TRBJ2-1	14	few	CASSLFGENNEQFF	TGTGCCAGCAGTTTATTCGGGGAAAACAATGAGCAGTTCTTC
TRBV2	-	TRBJ1-6	14	-	CASSGTANASPLHF	TGTGCCAGCAGTGGGACAGCCAACGCTTCACCCCTCCACTTT
TRBV6-5	TRBD2	TRBJ2-3	15	-	CASSPPGGVADTQYF	TGTGCCAGCAGTCCCCCCGGGGGGGTGGCAGATACGCAGTATTTT
TRBV10-2	TRBD2	TRBJ2-2	15	-	CASGPTSGVSWELFF	TGCGCCAGCGGCCCGACTAGCGGGGTGTCCTGGGAGCTGTTTTTT
TRBV27	TRBD1	TRBJ1-5	17	-	CASSSGTGPKRSQPQHF	TGTGCCAGCAGCTCCGGGACAGGGCCCAAGAGATCTCAGCCCCAGCATTTT
TRBV7-8	-	TRBJ2-7	15	-	CASSLKAGASYEQYF	TGTGCCAGCAGCTTAAAGGCGGGGGCCTCCTACGAGCAGTACTTC
TRBV9	-	TRBJ1-1	14	-	CASSEGVLDTEAFF	TGTGCCAGCAGCGAGGGGGTTCTAGACACTGAAGCTTTCTTT
TRBV28	-	TRBJ1-6	15	-	CASRTPGGNNSPLHF	TGTGCCAGCAGAACCCCGGGTGGCAATAATTCACCCCTCCACTTT
TRBV9	-	TRBJ2-1	16	-	CASSVAQSIAYNEQFF	TGTGCCAGCAGCGTAGCTCAGTCGATCGCCTACAATGAGCAGTTCTTC
TRBV13	-	TRBJ1-1	13	-	CASSLNPSTEAFF	TGTGCCAGCAGCTTAAACCCTTCTACTGAAGCTTTCTTT
TRBV3-1/TRBV3-2	TRBD1	TRBJ1-1	15	-	CASSHPGQGVTEAFF	TGTGCCAGCAGCCACCCGGGACAGGGGGTCACTGAAGCTTTCTTT
TRBV11-1	-	TRBJ2-7	13	-	CASSRQNTYEQYF	TGTGCCAGCAGCCGACAGAACACCTACGAGCAGTACTTC